What follows describes a single T cell receptor beta chain. Its specificity is not known. Germline CDR1 reads MNHNS; CDR2 reads SASEGT. This CDR3 has 20 amino acids. V lost 0 bases and J 0 bases, leaving 21 bases between the germline ends. The sample belongs to a study of cytomegalovirus exposure and HLA in healthy donors. Study observations and caveats: Earlier analysis yielded a pattern in which most TCR beta V segments were productive about 90% or about 30% of the time. As a later analysis revealed, the rate of TCR association differed by HLA locus, with DRB1 most and HLA-C fewest.

PCR primers comprised 60 Vbeta and 13 Jbeta primers. Clones were read by immunoSEQ multiplex PCR, and TCRdb kept only the in-frame ones, dropping some. The sample has around 100,000 clones; roughly 60% are singletons. This sequence originates from a human donor in good health. Sequencing used PBMCs. The chain recombines TRBV6-1 with TRBJ2-1; a weak D match, TRBD2 (6 bases). Here the CDR3 DNA reads TGTGCCAGCAGTGAAGCGCTGGTTGGTGGACTAAGGAGCTCCTACAATGAGCAGTTCTTC. This gives the protein CASSEALVGGLRSSYNEQFF.